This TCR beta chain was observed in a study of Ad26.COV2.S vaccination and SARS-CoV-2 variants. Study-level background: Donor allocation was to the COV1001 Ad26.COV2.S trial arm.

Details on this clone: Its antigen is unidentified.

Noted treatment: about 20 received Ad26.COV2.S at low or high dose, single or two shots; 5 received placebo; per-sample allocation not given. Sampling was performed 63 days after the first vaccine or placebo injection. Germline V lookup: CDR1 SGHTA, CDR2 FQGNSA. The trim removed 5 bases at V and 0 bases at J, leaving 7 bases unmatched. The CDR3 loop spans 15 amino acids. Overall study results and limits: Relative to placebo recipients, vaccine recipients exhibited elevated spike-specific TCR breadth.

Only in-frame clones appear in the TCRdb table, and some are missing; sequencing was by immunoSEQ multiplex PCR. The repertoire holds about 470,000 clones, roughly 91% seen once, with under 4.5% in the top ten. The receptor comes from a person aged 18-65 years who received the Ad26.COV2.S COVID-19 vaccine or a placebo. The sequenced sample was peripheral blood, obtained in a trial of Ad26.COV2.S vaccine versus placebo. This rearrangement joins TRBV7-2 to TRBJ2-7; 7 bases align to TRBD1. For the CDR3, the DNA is TGTGCCAGCAGCGCCCGACAGGGAACCTCCTACGAGCAGTACTTC. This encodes CASSARQGTSYEQYF.